These 30 T cell receptor beta chains share one sample of origin, sequenced in a study of OX40 agonist ivuxolimab in advanced cancers. Clones were read by immunoSEQ multiplex PCR, and TCRdb kept only the in-frame ones, dropping some. The sample records approximately 40,000 clones, 80% being singletons. Source: CD4+ or CD8+ T cells sorted from blood, taken in a trial of the OX40 agonist ivuxolimab. These receptors were collected from an adult with an advanced solid tumor such as melanoma, head and neck, liver or kidney cancer.

This clone appeared a few times. The chain is built from TRBV4-3 and TRBJ1-1, with 8 bases identical to TRBD1. J lost 7 bases, V lost 1 base, and 2 bases had no gene match. CDR1 is LGHNA, CDR2 YSLEER, per germline. The CDR3 sequence is 13 residues long. The CDR3 sequence: CASSQAGTGEAFF. DNA for the CDR3: TGCGCCAGCAGCCAAGCCGGGACAGGTGAAGCTTTCTTT.

The chain uses TRBV28 and TRBJ2-2; 7 bases agree with TRBD1. Germline assignment: CDR1 MDHEN and CDR2 SYDVKM. The CDR3 is 15 residues long. The V and J ends lost 7 bases and 1 base, in that order; junction bases with no gene match: 6. CDR3 in amino acids: CASIRQGQNTGELFF. Here the CDR3 DNA reads TGTGCCAGCATCCGACAGGGCCAGAACACCGGGGAGCTGTTTTTT.

The chain couples TRBV5-1 to TRBJ1-1; D is ambiguous. Per germline, CDR1 SGHRS and CDR2 YFSETQ. Trimming removed 1 base from V and 1 base from J, with 8 bases in between. There are 14 residues in the CDR3. DNA for the CDR3: TGCGCCAGCAGCTTGACCGGGGAGAACACTGAAGCTTTCTTT. This sequence encodes CASSLTGENTEAFF.

This clone has a handful of counts. V gene TRBV30 combines with J gene TRBJ2-6; D is unresolved. The germline V gene encodes CDR1 GTSNPN and CDR2 SVGIG (reference sequence). Trimming removed 3 bases from V and 4 bases from J, with 16 bases in between. The CDR3 sequence is 16 residues long. The CDR3 coding sequence is TGTGCCTGGAGATTCGGTACGGCCTCGGGGGCCAACGTCCTGACTTTC. It encodes CAWRFGTASGANVLTF.

The chain couples TRBV19 to TRBJ2-5; 11 bases align to TRBD2. There are 16 residues in the CDR3. The germline V gene encodes CDR1 LNHDA and CDR2 SQIVND (reference sequence). J lost 2 bases, V lost 4 bases, and 6 bases had no gene match. CDR3 loop: CASSSRLAGQQETQYF. The DNA for the CDR3 is TGTGCCAGTAGTAGCCGACTAGCGGGGCAGCAAGAGACCCAGTACTTC.

The chain couples TRBV7-2 to TRBJ1-1; D is undetermined. The germline gives CDR1 SGHTA, CDR2 FQGNSA. Trimming removed 1 base at V and 6 bases at J, with 9 bases between. This CDR3 is built from 13 residues. The CDR3 nucleotides read TGTGCCAGCAGCTTAGAGGCTCGTTCTGAAGCTTTCTTT. This translates into CASSLEARSEAFF.

The V call is TRBV7-3, the J call TRBJ1-6; weak D call: TRBD1 (6 bases). V lost 3 bases to trimming and J lost 7 bases, with 16 bases between them. The germline CDR1 and CDR2 sequences are SGHTA and FQGTGA. CDR3 length equals 16 residues. CDR3 sequence (DNA): TGTGCCAGCAGCTTGAGGGGTCAGGGGACCAATTCACCCCTCCACTTT. Translating gives CASSLRGQGTNSPLHF. The entire variable domain, with the rest obtained from reference TRBV7-3 and TRBJ1-6, is as follows: GAGVSQTPSNKVTEKGKYVELRCDPISGHTALYWYRQSLGQGPEFLIYFQGTGAADDSGLPNDRFFAVRPEGSVSTLKIQRTERGDSAVYLCASSLRGQGTNSPLHFGNGTRLTVT.

This clone was picked up a small number of times. The rearrangement uses TRBV10-3 and TRBJ1-2; D remains unclear. V shed 0 bases and J shed 4 bases, with 6 bases lying between them. The CDR3 consists of 13 residues. Germline V gene lookup returns CDR1 ENHRY and CDR2 SYGVKD. CDR3: CAISESGSYGYTF. The DNA of the CDR3 is TGTGCCATCAGTGAGTCGGGCTCCTATGGCTACACCTTC.

This chain connects TRBV6-6 to TRBJ1-2, with TRBD1 matching over 7 bases. The CDR3 spans 13 residues. With 3 bases clipped from V and 8 bases from J, the junction kept 6 bases outside the gene matches. Germline loops: CDR1 MNHNY, CDR2 SVGAGI (reference sequence). The chain's CDR3 is CASSYEGASGYTF. The CDR3 coding sequence is TGTGCCAGCAGTTATGAGGGGGCAAGCGGCTACACCTTC.

The J gene is TRBJ2-5, the V gene TRBV7-2; D may be TRBD1 (6 bases). The CDR3 totals 15 residues. The V end was cut by 3 bases, the J end by 5 bases, with 16 bases between. CDR1 is SGHTA and CDR2 is FQGNSA in the germline V gene. CDR3 amino acids: CASSFNSGALETQYF. For the CDR3, the DNA is TGTGCCAGCAGCTTTAATTCAGGGGCCCTGGAGACCCAGTACTTC.

This clone was detected a few times. The chain recombines TRBV7-3 with TRBJ2-7; TRBD1 matches 12 bases. CDR3 length: 14 amino acids. V shed 5 bases, J shed 5 bases, and the junction held 4 bases outside the gene matches. Germline V gene data show CDR1 as SGHTA and CDR2 as FQGTGA. CDR3 in amino acids: CASSRDRGQNEQYF. CDR3 bases: TGTGCCAGCAGCCGGGACAGGGGGCAGAACGAGCAGTACTTC.

The rearrangement links TRBV7-2 to TRBJ2-3, with D unclear. This CDR3 region has 14 residues. Germline-derived CDR1 and CDR2 are SGHTA and FQGNSA. Trimming took off 5 bases at V and 6 bases at J, with 15 bases between the two ends. CDR3 sequence: CASSRQAPLDTQYF. CDR3 in DNA: TGTGCCAGCAGCCGCCAAGCCCCCTTGGATACGCAGTATTTT.

The chain couples TRBV6-5 to TRBJ1-5; the D gene is possibly TRBD1 (6 bases). V was shortened by 9 bases and J by 0 bases, with 12 bases between the two germline ends. Germline V gives CDR1 MNHEY, CDR2 SVGAGI. The CDR3 length is 14 residues. The DNA of the CDR3 is TGTGCCAGAGAGACAGGCGCTAGCAATCAGCCCCAGCATTTT. Residues: CARETGASNQPQHF.

The V and J genes are TRBV21-1 and TRBJ1-2. TRBV21-1 represents a pseudogene. The CDR3 extends over 13 amino acids. The CDR3, as DNA: TGTGCCACCAAAGGAGGGTGCTCCTATGGCTACACCTTC. Translated: CATKGGCSYGYTF.

The rearrangement links TRBV10-3 to TRBJ1-5; D uncertain. The germline V gene has CDR1 ENHRY and CDR2 SYGVKD. The CDR3 has 18 residues. Trimming removed 5 bases from V and 1 base from J, with 21 bases in between. As DNA, the CDR3 is TGTGCCATCAGTCCCGGTAAGGGTACGGGCGTCAGCAATCAGCCCCAGCATTTT. This gives the protein CAISPGKGTGVSNQPQHF.

This chain links TRBV6-5 with TRBJ2-6; D call uncertain. Trimming removed 7 bases at V and 2 bases at J, with 9 bases between. Germline CDR1 reads MNHEY; CDR2 reads SVGAGI. The CDR3 has 14 amino acids. Here the CDR3 DNA reads TGTGCCAGCAACCCCCTTCCTGGGGCCAACGTCCTGACTTTC. It is translated as CASNPLPGANVLTF.

J is TRBJ2-1 and V is TRBV30; 9 nucleotides match TRBD2. Germline values: CDR1 GTSNPN, CDR2 SVGIG (reference sequence). V was clipped by 3 bases and J by 1 base; unmatched bases: 4. This CDR3 spans 15 amino acids. CDR3 region: CAWSLGLASYNEQFF. In DNA form, the CDR3 reads TGTGCCTGGAGCCTGGGACTAGCATCCTACAATGAGCAGTTCTTC.

This clone was observed a single time. The gene calls are TRBV5-4 and TRBJ2-3; 9 nucleotides agree with TRBD1. Germline V lookup: CDR1 SGHNT, CDR2 YYREEE (reference sequence). V trimming: 4 bases; J trimming: 7 bases; junction bases outside the gene matches: 7. This CDR3 is 14 amino acids long. CDR3 loop: CASSPQGAGNTQYF. The CDR3 region has the DNA TGTGCCAGCAGCCCACAGGGGGCAGGAAATACGCAGTATTTT.

This sequence joins TRBV29-1 and TRBJ2-2; the D is unclear. V lost 4 bases to trimming and J lost 4 bases, with 10 bases between them. Germline loops: CDR1 SQVTM, CDR2 ANQGSEA. The length of the CDR3 is 13 residues. As DNA, the CDR3 is TGCAGCGTTGGGTCGGGCCCCACCGGGGAGCTGTTTTTT. Translation gives CSVGSGPTGELFF.

The table lists this clone with a count of one. The gene calls are TRBV4-1 and TRBJ2-3, with D tentatively TRBD1 (6 bases). The V end was cut by 3 bases, the J end by 2 bases, with 12 bases between. CDR1 is MGHRA and CDR2 is YSYEKL in the germline V gene. The CDR3 has 15 amino acids. Written as DNA, the CDR3 is TGCGCCAGCAGCCAGGGACATAGGCCCACAGATACGCAGTATTTT. As protein: CASSQGHRPTDTQYF.

This chain joins TRBV30 and TRBJ1-5; TRBD1 aligns across 7 bases. With V trimmed by 2 bases and J by 5 bases, 9 bases remained unmatched. There are 15 residues in the CDR3. CDR1 is GTSNPN and CDR2 is SVGIG in the germline V gene (reference sequence). In DNA, the CDR3 is TGTGCCTGGAGTAGAGGGGGCGGCGGGGATCAGCCCCAGCATTTT. This codes for CAWSRGGGGDQPQHF.

The V and J genes are TRBV14 and TRBJ1-2; D gene ambiguous. Germline V lookup: CDR1 SGHDN, CDR2 FVKESK. This CDR3 has 12 residues. Trimming removed 1 base at V and 0 bases at J, with 0 bases between. CDR3 region: CASSQANYGYTF. CDR3 in DNA: TGTGCCAGCAGCCAAGCTAACTATGGCTACACCTTC.

V usage is TRBV25-1 and J usage is TRBJ2-2, with 9 bases fitting TRBD2. Germline V gene lookup returns CDR1 MGHDK and CDR2 SYGVNS. Losses at the gene ends were 2 bases for V and 5 bases for J; bases not matched to a gene: 3. This CDR3 has 15 amino acids. The CDR3 spells CASSERLAGTGELFF. In nucleotides, the CDR3 is TGTGCCAGCAGTGAAAGGCTAGCGGGAACCGGGGAGCTGTTTTTT. Filled out from reference TRBV25-1 and TRBJ2-2, the complete variable domain reads EADIYQTPRYLVIGTGKKITLECSQTMGHDKMYWYQQDPGMELHLIHYSYGVNSTEKGDLSSESTVSRIRTEHFPLTLESARPSHTSQYLCASSERLAGTGELFFGEGSRLTVL.

The chain uses TRBV12-5 and TRBJ2-7, with 12 bases lining up with TRBD2. CDR3 length: 14 residues. Germline CDR1 and CDR2: LGHNT and FRNRAP. Trimming took 5 bases from V and 3 from J; bases not matched to a gene: 2. The CDR3 loop is CASGPSGRDYEQYF. DNA of the CDR3: TGTGCTAGTGGTCCTAGCGGGAGGGACTACGAGCAGTACTTC.

The chain is built from TRBV9 and TRBJ1-2; D may be TRBD1 (6 bases). The CDR3 is made up of 16 amino acids. V lost 4 bases and J 2 bases, leaving 18 bases between the germline ends. Germline CDR1 SGDLS, CDR2 YYNGEE. CDR3 bases: TGTGCCAGCAGCCCCATAGGGCAGGGGAGGAACTATGGCTACACCTTC. Its translation is CASSPIGQGRNYGYTF.

The chain couples TRBV10-2 to TRBJ2-2, with D uncertain. Trimming pared 4 bases from V and 0 bases from J, leaving 12 bases between. Germline V CDR1 and CDR2: WSHSY, SAAADI. The CDR3 extends over 16 amino acids. CDR3 coding DNA: TGCGCCAGCAGTGGGAAGAGGAGACCGAACACCGGGGAGCTGTTTTTT. Translating it yields CASSGKRRPNTGELFF.

The chain employs TRBV11-2 and TRBJ1-3, with D maybe TRBD1 (6 bases). The ends were cut back, 3 bases at V and 2 bases at J, with 8 bases in the middle. The CDR3 sequence is 14 residues long. CDR1 and CDR2 from the germline V gene are SGHAT and FQNNGV. The CDR3, as DNA: TGTGCCAGCAGCTTTCCAGGGGCTGGAAACACCATATATTTT. Residues: CASSFPGAGNTIYF.

The CDR3 nucleotides read TGTGCCAGCAGCCCGACCCCGTCGGGTTCCTACAATGAGCAGTTCTTC. As protein: CASSPTPSGSYNEQFF. V and J are TRBV7-6 and TRBJ2-1; D gene uncertain. In germline, CDR1 is SGHVS, CDR2 FNYEAQ. The CDR3 extends over 16 amino acids. Between the trimmed V and J ends, which lost 5 bases and 1 base, there was a span of 15 bases.

The chain is built from TRBV27 and TRBJ1-1; a weak D match, TRBD1 (5 bases). Trimming shortened V by 7 bases and J by 0 bases, and 18 bases separated the two germline ends. Per the germline V gene, CDR1 is MNHEY and CDR2 is SMNVEV (reference sequence). This CDR3 spans 16 amino acids. The CDR3: CASTSQGAGLNTEAFF. The CDR3 DNA sequence: TGTGCCAGCACCTCACAAGGGGCAGGGTTGAACACTGAAGCTTTCTTT.

J is TRBJ1-6 and V is TRBV13; D unresolved. Germline V gene lookup returns CDR1 PRHDT and CDR2 FYEKMQ (reference sequence). Trimming took off 6 bases at V and 7 bases at J, with 13 bases between the two ends. This CDR3 has 14 amino acids. Here the CDR3 DNA reads TGTGCCAGCAGACTAAGACCCAGGAATTCACCCCTCCACTTT. Translated, it gives CASRLRPRNSPLHF.